Below are 22 T cell receptor beta chains sequenced from a single sample in a study of blood T cell repertoires in COVID-19 (TCRdb year 2020). The library was produced with the immunoSEQ multiplex PCR assay. TCRdb took over this immuneACCESS table, retaining in-frame rearrangements with V and J assigned. Such tables are incomplete; in checked studies, under half of the missing clones stem from an unresolved V gene, and the remainder is unexplained. Recorded for this sample are about 140,000 clones; approximately 80% of them occurred a single time. 4.5% to 5% of the sample goes to the ten largest clones. The sequenced material came from peripheral blood. All receptors come from a woman older than 75 with active or convalescent COVID-19.

This sequence joins TRBV4-2 and TRBJ1-1; D remains unclear. Deletions cut 1 base from V and 10 bases from J, with 13 bases between. Germline CDR1 reads LGHNA; CDR2 reads YNFKEQ. CDR3 length: 13 amino acids. The chain's CDR3 is CASSQGGSPGAFF. DNA of the CDR3: TGTGCCAGCAGCCAAGGTGGCAGCCCGGGAGCTTTCTTT.

This sequence joins TRBV2 and TRBJ2-4; the match to TRBD1 covers 8 bases. The CDR3 consists of 16 residues. V lost 6 bases to trimming and J lost 3 bases; unmatched junction nucleotides: 10. Germline V CDR1 and CDR2: SNHLY, FYNNEI. Here the CDR3 reads CASRDRTGKGKNIQYF. The CDR3 coding sequence is TGTGCCAGCAGAGATCGGACAGGGAAGGGCAAAAACATTCAGTACTTC. Supplemented by reference TRBV2 and TRBJ2-4, the full variable domain reads EPEVTQTPSHQVTQMGQEVILRCVPISNHLYFYWYRQILGQKVEFLVSFYNNEISEKSEIFDDQFSVERPDGSNFTLKIRSTKLEDSAMYFCASRDRTGKGKNIQYFGAGTRLSVL.

The chain has TRBV15 and TRBJ1-4, with D maybe TRBD1 (6 bases). The CDR3 length is 15 residues. Trimming stripped 1 base from V and 7 bases from J, with 13 bases between. From germline, CDR1 is LNHNV and CDR2 YYDKDF (reference sequence). The CDR3 DNA reads as TGTGCCACCAGCAGAGGTTCACAGGGATTTGAAAAACTGTTTTTT. It encodes CATSRGSQGFEKLFF.

The V call is TRBV15, the J call TRBJ1-1; a possible D gene is TRBD1 (5 bases). The CDR3 contains 14 residues. Looked up from germline, CDR1 is LNHNV and CDR2 is YYDKDF (reference sequence). V was trimmed by 3 bases and J by 2 bases, leaving 10 bases between them. CDR3 residues: CATSRTDINTEAFF. CDR3 nucleotides: TGTGCCACCAGCAGGACAGATATCAACACTGAAGCTTTCTTT.

The rearrangement uses TRBV18 and TRBJ1-1; D might be TRBD1 (5 bases). This CDR3 region has 14 residues. Germline loops: CDR1 KGHSH, CDR2 LQKENI. V was pared by 3 bases and J by 7 bases, with 15 bases between. This CDR3 is CASSPAGGRLEAFF. CDR3 DNA sequence: TGTGCCAGCTCACCGGCGGGGGGTCGACTTGAAGCTTTCTTT.

CDR3 nucleotides: TGTGCCAGCAGCCCGGGTACCCTTAATTCACCCCTCCACTTT. It codes for CASSPGTLNSPLHF. The rearrangement links TRBV5-8 to TRBJ1-6; unclear D gene. The germline gives CDR1 SGHTS, CDR2 YDEGEE. This CDR3 region has 14 residues. Trimming left V 4 bases short and J 6 bases short, with 11 bases between. Supplemented by reference TRBV5-8 and TRBJ1-6, the full variable domain reads EAGVTQSPTHLIKTRGQQATLRCSPISGHTSVYWYQQALGLGLQFLLWYDEGEERNRGNFPPRFSGRQFPNYSSELNVNALELEDSALYLCASSPGTLNSPLHFGNGTRLTVT.

The chain employs TRBV19 and TRBJ2-4; 11 nucleotides line up with TRBD1. CDR3 length: 20 amino acids. Trimming cost V 0 bases and J 0 bases; bases outside gene matches: 10. The germline V gene encodes CDR1 LNHDA and CDR2 SQIVND (reference sequence). The CDR3 region is CASSIEWTGGPLIAKNIQYF. CDR3 DNA: TGTGCCAGTAGTATAGAGTGGACAGGGGGCCCACTCATAGCCAAAAACATTCAGTACTTC.

The chain uses TRBV12-5 and TRBJ1-1; a possible D gene is TRBD1 (6 bases). Trimming removed 1 base from V and 0 bases from J, with 6 bases in between. The CDR3 extends over 14 amino acids. The V gene's germline CDR1 is LGHNT and CDR2 FRNRAP. Here the CDR3 DNA reads TGTGCTAGTGGTTTGGGGACAGTGAACACTGAAGCTTTCTTT. Translated: CASGLGTVNTEAFF.

The genes are TRBV2 and TRBJ2-6; D call uncertain. The V gene's germline CDR1 is SNHLY and CDR2 FYNNEI. V dropped 7 bases and J dropped 4 bases, with 8 bases sitting between them. The CDR3 has 13 residues. The CDR3 sequence is CASTSRGANVLTF. The CDR3 bases are TGTGCCAGCACGAGTCGAGGGGCCAACGTCCTGACTTTC. Variable domain in full (rest from reference TRBV2 and TRBJ2-6): EPEVTQTPSHQVTQMGQEVILRCVPISNHLYFYWYRQILGQKVEFLVSFYNNEISEKSEIFDDQFSVERPDGSNFTLKIRSTKLEDSAMYFCASTSRGANVLTFGAGSRLTVL.

The rearrangement joins TRBV9 to TRBJ1-1, with D possibly matching TRBD1 (6 bases). V lost 4 bases and J lost 2, with 15 bases in between. The CDR3 is 15 amino acids. The germline CDR1 and CDR2 sequences are SGDLS and YYNGEE. CDR3 sequence: CASSRTQGSNTEAFF. Here the CDR3 DNA reads TGTGCCAGCAGCCGTACCCAGGGGTCAAACACTGAAGCTTTCTTT.

The J gene is TRBJ1-5, the V gene TRBV19; perhaps TRBD1 as D (6 bases). CDR1 LNHDA and CDR2 SQIVND come from the germline V gene (reference sequence). With 6 bases removed from V and 3 bases from J, the gap between germline ends came to 12 bases. This CDR3 region has 14 residues. CDR3 nucleotide sequence: TGTGCCAGTAGCTTTACAGGGTACAATCAGCCCCAGCATTTT. Protein product: CASSFTGYNQPQHF.

The rearrangement links TRBV4-1 to TRBJ2-1, with 12 bases that match TRBD1. Trimming removed 4 bases from V and 0 bases from J; junction bases left unmatched: 13. The germline gives CDR1 MGHRA, CDR2 YSYEKL. This CDR3 spans 20 amino acids. This CDR3 reads CASSPPPGQGAMGSYNEQFF. CDR3 coding DNA: TGCGCCAGCAGCCCGCCGCCGGGACAGGGGGCTATGGGCTCCTACAATGAGCAGTTCTTC.

The chain carries TRBV12-3 or TRBV12-4 and TRBJ1-1; TRBD1 matches at 8 bases. The V gene end was trimmed by 4 bases and the J gene end by 5 bases; junction bases not matched to a gene: 3. The CDR3 is made up of 13 amino acids. The CDR3: CASSSRTGTEAFF. The DNA for the CDR3 is TGTGCCAGCAGTTCCCGGACAGGGACTGAAGCTTTCTTT.

The chain carries TRBV7-2 and TRBJ2-1, with 9 nucleotides matching TRBD2. CDR3 length equals 15 residues. The germline V gene has CDR1 SGHTA and CDR2 FQGNSA. V was clipped by 5 bases and J by 3 bases; unmatched bases: 5. The CDR3 region is CASSTGRGGYNEQFF. The CDR3 nucleotides are TGTGCCAGCAGCACAGGGCGGGGGGGCTACAATGAGCAGTTCTTC.

The V gene is TRBV3-1 (or the pseudogene TRBV3-2), the J gene TRBJ1-1, with a tentative D call TRBD1 (5 bases). The CDR3 is 15 residues long. CDR1 and CDR2 (germline): LGHDT, YNNKEL (reference sequence). Trimming left V 3 bases short and J 1 base short, with 12 bases between. The CDR3 coding sequence is TGTGCCAGCAGCCAGGCTTTGGGGGGGAACACTGAAGCTTTCTTT. Translated: CASSQALGGNTEAFF.

This clone was seen at least ten times. The chain combines TRBV3-1 (or the pseudogene TRBV3-2) with TRBJ1-2; TRBD1 might be the D (6 bases). CDR3 length: 15 amino acids. The germline V gene has CDR1 LGHDT and CDR2 YNNKEL (reference sequence). Trimming took off 5 bases at V and 4 bases at J, with 17 bases between the two ends. The CDR3 DNA reads as TGTGCCAGCAGCAACCGGGACACCGCGAGCTATGGCTACACCTTC. Translated, it gives CASSNRDTASYGYTF.

V usage is TRBV20-1 and J usage is TRBJ2-3; TRBD2 matches at 10 bases. The CDR3 has 13 residues. The V segment lost 3 bases and the J segment 6 bases; nucleotides outside the gene matches: 3. Germline V gene lookup returns CDR1 DFQATT and CDR2 SNEGSKA (reference sequence). CDR3 nucleotides: TGCAGTGCTAGTCAACTAGCGGGGGATACGCAGTATTTT. Its translation is CSASQLAGDTQYF.

This chain uses TRBV2 with TRBJ1-5; 8 bases fit TRBD1. The V segment lost 6 bases and the J segment 7 bases; nucleotides outside the gene matches: 5. The CDR3 is made up of 13 amino acids. Germline CDR1 reads SNHLY; CDR2 reads FYNNEI. CDR3 coding DNA: TGTGCCAGCAGGGCGGACAGGGACCAGCCCCAGCATTTT. The encoded protein is CASRADRDQPQHF.

The genes are TRBV28 and TRBJ1-2; TRBD1 agrees at 9 bases. The CDR3 is made up of 16 amino acids. CDR1 and CDR2 (germline): MDHEN, SYDVKM. V gave up 4 bases and J gave up 2 bases; unmatched junction bases: 8. CDR3 sequence reads: CASSSVGQGSNYGYTF. As DNA, the CDR3 is TGTGCCAGCAGTTCAGTGGGACAGGGAAGCAACTATGGCTACACCTTC.

This clone was detected once. V is TRBV6-6 and J is TRBJ2-3; 10 positions match TRBD2. CDR1 is MNHNY, CDR2 SVGAGI, per germline (reference sequence). With 0 bases clipped from V and 5 bases from J, the junction kept 5 bases outside the gene matches. There are 16 residues in the CDR3. CDR3 nucleotide sequence: TGTGCCAGCAGTTACTCCCTAGCGGGGGCGCTAGATACGCAGTATTTT. Translated: CASSYSLAGALDTQYF.

This sequence joins TRBV30 and TRBJ2-3, with 8 nucleotides matching TRBD2. Germline V gene sequence: CDR1 GTSNPN, CDR2 SVGIG (reference sequence). Trimming removed 1 base from V and 2 bases from J; junction bases left unmatched: 8. The CDR3 has 16 amino acids. The CDR3 loop reads CAWSAGSGGVTDTQYF. Here the CDR3 DNA reads TGTGCCTGGAGTGCGGGTTCCGGGGGGGTCACAGATACGCAGTATTTT. The full variable domain, rest sourced from reference TRBV30 and TRBJ2-3, is SQTIHQWPATLVQPVGSPLSLECTVEGTSNPNLYWYRQAAGRGLQLLFYSVGIGQISSEVPQNLSASRPQDRQFILSSKKLLLSDSGFYLCAWSAGSGGVTDTQYFGPGTRLTVL.

This chain connects TRBV6-1 to TRBJ2-4, with D possibly being TRBD2 (7 bases). The ends were cut back, 2 bases at V and 2 bases at J, with 19 bases in the middle. This CDR3 is built from 18 residues. CDR1 is MNHNS, CDR2 SASEGT, per germline. CDR3 sequence reads: CASSEIYGGAQTKNIQYF. The CDR3 DNA sequence: TGTGCCAGCAGTGAAATTTATGGGGGGGCGCAGACCAAAAACATTCAGTACTTC.